One and the same sample provided the 20 T cell receptor beta chains below, sequenced in a study of regulatory T cells in long-lasting Graves disease. This sample's time point: persistent/refractory GD, antithyroid drugs over 5 years with positive TRAb. Isolated PBMC RNA provided the starting material for the TCR library. iRepertoire HTBI primers and Arm-PCR of CDR3 regions built TCR beta libraries. TCRdb re-called the multiplex PCR reads with MiXCR, one entry per CDR3 protein. The repertoire holds a few hundred thousand distinct CDR3 sequences, with approximately 25% as singletons. This specimen was peripheral blood mononuclear cells (PBMCs), taken when the disease was refractory, from a patient treated with antithyroid drugs. Receptors originate from a middle-aged woman with Graves disease.

This clonotype was seen at least ten times. This chain links TRBV20-1 with TRBJ1-1; tentative D call: TRBD1 (6 bases). The germline V gene encodes CDR1 DFQATT and CDR2 SNEGSKA (reference sequence). The CDR3 extends over 17 amino acids. V was pared by 6 bases and J by 0 bases, with 23 bases between. The chain's CDR3 is CSASGLHRDMMNTEAFF. Here the CDR3 DNA reads TGCAGTGCCTCGGGATTGCACCGGGACATGATGAACACTGAAGCTTTCTTT.

This sequence joins TRBV11-2 and TRBJ2-1, with 14 bases aligning to TRBD2. Germline V gene sequence: CDR1 SGHAT, CDR2 FQNNGV. V lost 2 bases, J lost 4 bases, and 13 bases stayed unmatched. This CDR3 has 20 amino acids. The DNA for the CDR3 is TGTGCCAGCAGCTTAAACCTGCAACTGACTAGCGGGAGGGTATACAATGAGCAGTTCTTC. Translation: CASSLNLQLTSGRVYNEQFF. Complete variable domain (other parts from reference TRBV11-2 and TRBJ2-1): EAGVAQSPRYKIIEKRQSVAFWCNPISGHATLYWYQQILGQGPKLLIQFQNNGVVDDSQLPKDRFSAERLKGVDSTLKIQPAKLEDSAVYLCASSLNLQLTSGRVYNEQFFGPGTRLTVL.

This clonotype has a single count. V usage is TRBV6-1 and J usage is TRBJ1-5; D unresolved. Germline loops: CDR1 MNHNS, CDR2 SASEGT. Trimming shortened V by 6 bases and J by 2 bases, and 8 bases separated the two germline ends. The CDR3 runs 13 residues. This CDR3 is CASRKEGNQPQHF. DNA for the CDR3: TGTGCCAGCAGAAAGGAGGGCAATCAGCCCCAGCATTTT.

This chain uses TRBV3-1 with TRBJ2-2, with D uncertain. Deletions cut 0 bases from V and 8 bases from J, with 10 bases between. Germline CDR1 is LGHDT and CDR2 is YNNKEL (reference sequence). The length of the CDR3 is 14 residues. CDR3 coding DNA: TGTGCCAGCAGCCAAGAACCGTGGGTGGGGGAGCTGTTTTTT. The encoded protein is CASSQEPWVGELFF.

This chain links TRBV14 with TRBJ2-7; D perhaps matches TRBD1 (5 bases). This CDR3 is 16 amino acids long. The germline V and J ends were trimmed by 0 bases and 0 bases, with 12 bases remaining between them. Germline V CDR1 and CDR2: SGHDN, FVKESK. This CDR3 is CASSQDSGLGSYEQYF. The CDR3 DNA follows: TGTGCCAGCAGCCAAGATTCAGGGCTAGGCTCCTACGAGCAGTACTTC.

V and J are TRBV4-1 and TRBJ2-1; D call uncertain. Germline CDR1 and CDR2: MGHRA and YSYEKL. V lost 1 base, J lost 7 bases, and 11 bases lay in between. This CDR3 contains 14 residues. DNA of the CDR3: TGCGCCAGCAGCCAAGTTACATACGGGAATGAGCAGTTCTTC. Its protein is CASSQVTYGNEQFF.

This clonotype occurred many times. This chain joins TRBV5-1 and TRBJ1-6; D not certain. The V gene lost 2 bases and the J gene lost 0 bases, with 9 bases spanning the gap. This CDR3 is 16 amino acids long. The germline gives CDR1 SGHRS, CDR2 YFSETQ. This chain's CDR3 is CASSFERISYNSPLHF. Written as DNA, the CDR3 is TGCGCCAGCAGCTTTGAACGGATCTCCTATAATTCACCCCTCCACTTT.

This clonotype was seen at least ten times. V is TRBV2 and J is TRBJ1-1, with 7 bases identical to TRBD1. Germline CDR1 reads SNHLY; CDR2 reads FYNNEI. V lost 7 bases to trimming and J lost 5 bases; unmatched junction nucleotides: 7. This CDR3 has 13 amino acids. CDR3 nucleotides: TGTGCCAGCAAGTTCAGGGGGGGGACTGAAGCTTTCTTT. This codes for CASKFRGGTEAFF.

This clonotype was counted a few times. The chain is built from TRBV18 and TRBJ2-5; D unresolved. Per the germline V gene, CDR1 is KGHSH and CDR2 is LQKENI. V was trimmed by 3 bases and J by 2 bases, leaving 10 bases between them. The CDR3 runs to 14 residues. The CDR3 DNA follows: TGTGCCAGCTCACCTCTAACAGTTCAAGAGACCCAGTACTTC. Its translation: CASSPLTVQETQYF.

The V call is TRBV9, the J call TRBJ2-1; D is uncertain. The germline CDR1 and CDR2 sequences are SGDLS and YYNGEE. There are 15 residues in the CDR3. The germline V and J ends were trimmed by 0 bases and 10 bases, with 17 bases remaining between them. CDR3 sequence reads: CASSVGPRLGKEQFF. The CDR3 DNA reads as TGTGCCAGCAGCGTAGGGCCCCGTTTAGGAAAGGAGCAGTTCTTC. Looking up the rest from reference TRBV9 and TRBJ2-1 gives the full variable domain: DSGVTQTPKHLITATGQRVTLRCSPRSGDLSVYWYQQSLDQGLQFLIQYYNGEERAKGNILERFSAQQFPDLHSELNLSSLELGDSALYFCASSVGPRLGKEQFFGPGTRLTVL.

V gene TRBV15 combines with J gene TRBJ2-1, with D tentatively TRBD1 or TRBD2 (5 bases each). This CDR3 is 16 amino acids long. Germline assignment: CDR1 LNHNV and CDR2 YYDKDF (reference sequence). V gave up 1 base and J gave up 4 bases, with 14 bases separating them. CDR3 protein: CATSRAAGTAYNEQFF. As DNA, the CDR3 is TGTGCCACCAGCAGAGCCGCCGGGACGGCGTACAATGAGCAGTTCTTC. The variable domain in full, with the rest retrieved from reference TRBV15 and TRBJ2-1, is DAMVIQNPRYQVTQFGKPVTLSCSQTLNHNVMYWYQQKSSQAPKLLFHYYDKDFNNEADTPDNFQSRRPNTSFCFLDIRSPGLGDTAMYLCATSRAAGTAYNEQFFGPGTRLTVL.

V usage is TRBV29-1 and J usage is TRBJ1-1; D is uncertain. This CDR3 has 12 residues. Germline V CDR1 and CDR2: SQVTM, ANQGSEA. V gave up 6 bases and J gave up 1 base, with 9 bases separating them. The CDR3 DNA is TGCAGCGTCATTCGACAGAACACTGAAGCTTTCTTT. Amino acid sequence: CSVIRQNTEAFF.

The chain joins TRBV14 to TRBJ1-1; D ambiguous. Trimming left V 4 bases short and J 7 bases short, with 10 bases between. This CDR3 has 12 residues. Germline assignment: CDR1 SGHDN and CDR2 FVKESK. The CDR3, as DNA: TGTGCCAGCAGCCCCTATATCGTTGAAGCTTTCTTT. This gives the protein CASSPYIVEAFF.

This clonotype has a count of ten or more. The CDR3 is CASSFLRNEQFF. As DNA, the CDR3 is TGTGCCAGCAGTTTTCTGAGGAATGAGCAGTTCTTC. This chain connects TRBV28 to TRBJ2-1; no reliable D call. This CDR3 contains 12 residues. V was cut by 3 bases and J by 7 bases, with 7 bases left in between. The germline gives CDR1 MDHEN, CDR2 SYDVKM.

This clonotype was observed a handful of times. The chain employs TRBV2 and TRBJ2-7, with D possibly matching TRBD1 (6 bases). From germline, CDR1 is SNHLY and CDR2 FYNNEI. The CDR3 consists of 16 residues. Trimming pared 3 bases from V and 4 bases from J, leaving 19 bases between. The CDR3 DNA is TGTGCCAGCAGTGATTTTGAGGACAGAAGTGGATACGAGCAGTACTTC. This codes for CASSDFEDRSGYEQYF.

This clonotype occurred many times. V gene TRBV2 combines with J gene TRBJ1-5; 9 bases fit TRBD1. V was pared by 5 bases and J by 6 bases, with 8 bases of the junction left unmatched. The germline CDR1 and CDR2 sequences are SNHLY and FYNNEI. There are 15 residues in the CDR3. This CDR3 reads CASSKTGGGGQPQHF. The CDR3 nucleotides are TGTGCCAGCAGTAAGACAGGGGGAGGTGGTCAGCCCCAGCATTTT.

This clonotype has at least ten counts. This rearrangement joins TRBV28 to TRBJ1-3; D gene ambiguous. V lost 6 bases to trimming and J lost 1 base, with 13 bases between them. The CDR3 is made up of 15 amino acids. Germline V gene lookup returns CDR1 MDHEN and CDR2 SYDVKM. The CDR3 spells CASSSPGGSGNTIYF. CDR3 nucleotides: TGTGCCAGCAGCTCCCCGGGAGGTTCTGGAAACACCATATATTTT.

This clonotype occurred many times. This sequence joins TRBV28 and TRBJ1-1; D gene uncertain. This CDR3 has 15 amino acids. Germline V CDR1 and CDR2: MDHEN, SYDVKM. V lost 6 bases and J lost 6, with 20 bases in between. CDR3 in DNA: TGTGCCAGCAGGCGACGGGGTACCATTGGGGCTGAAGCTTTCTTT. Amino acid sequence: CASRRRGTIGAEAFF.

This clonotype has at least ten counts. The chain is built from TRBV29-1 and TRBJ2-7; 11 positions agree with TRBD1. Germline V CDR1 and CDR2: SQVTM, ANQGSEA. The CDR3 sequence is 12 residues long. With V trimmed by 6 bases and J by 2 bases, 0 bases remained unmatched. CDR3 in amino acids: CSVGQGAYEQYF. The DNA of the CDR3 is TGCAGCGTGGGACAGGGGGCCTACGAGCAGTACTTC.

This clonotype has a count of ten or more. The chain is built from TRBV2 and TRBJ1-5; D gene ambiguous. Deletions cut 0 bases from V and 1 base from J, with 10 bases between. Germline-derived CDR1 and CDR2 are SNHLY and FYNNEI. The CDR3 is made up of 16 amino acids. CDR3 protein: CASSEALRGSNQPQHF. The CDR3 DNA is TGTGCCAGCAGTGAAGCGCTTCGGGGAAGCAATCAGCCCCAGCATTTT.